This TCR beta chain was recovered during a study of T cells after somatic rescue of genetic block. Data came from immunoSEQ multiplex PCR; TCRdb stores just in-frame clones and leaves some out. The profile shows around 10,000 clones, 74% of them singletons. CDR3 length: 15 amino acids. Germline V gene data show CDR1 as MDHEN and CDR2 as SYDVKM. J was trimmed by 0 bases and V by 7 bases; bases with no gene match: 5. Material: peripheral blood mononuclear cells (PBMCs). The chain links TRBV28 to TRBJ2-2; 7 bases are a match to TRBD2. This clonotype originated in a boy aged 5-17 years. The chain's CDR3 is CASTGLPANTGELFF. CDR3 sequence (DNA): TGTGCCAGCACGGGACTACCGGCGAACACCGGGGAGCTGTTTTTT.